Sequencing of this TCR beta chain was carried out in a study of PD-L1 blockade in urothelial cancer. Documented time point: peripheral blood 6 weeks after treatment start. Libraries were prepared by immunoSEQ multiplex PCR; TCRdb keeps only in-frame clonotypes and omits some of them. The table lists 48,000 or so clones, roughly 86% of them singletons. Germline assignment: CDR1 MNHEY and CDR2 SMNVEV (reference sequence). This CDR3 is 13 amino acids long. With V trimmed by 7 bases and J by 8 bases, 6 bases remained unmatched. The source is a man aged 60 to 75 with urothelial cancer. This chain links TRBV27 with TRBJ1-4; 8 bases line up with TRBD1. Sequences were derived from PBMCs, sampled around atezolizumab (anti-PD-L1) treatment. CDR3 DNA sequence: TGTGCCAGCACCGGGACAGGCGCAGAAAAACTGTTTTTT. It codes for CASTGTGAEKLFF.